Listed here are 20 T cell receptor beta chains from one sample, sequenced in a study of beta chain features in type 1 diabetes. All of the isolated RNA was reverse transcribed, so expressed TCRB transcripts were sequenced. Assay used: immunoSEQ multiplex PCR; TCRdb lists only in-frame clones, some missing. The table lists 300,000 to 400,000 clones, roughly 8% of them singletons. The sample comprised central memory CD4+ T cells from blood. The source is a woman in her late teens or twenties in good health.

As to this clone: Other DNA sequences in the sample encode the same CDR3. The chain uses TRBV7-8 and TRBJ1-2, with D unclear. Trimming stripped 0 bases from V and 6 bases from J, with 11 bases between. Germline-derived CDR1 and CDR2 are SGHVS and FQNEAQ. The CDR3 is 14 residues long. CDR3 amino acids: CASSLAQGRDGYTF. The CDR3 region has the DNA TGTGCCAGCAGCTTAGCGCAAGGGAGGGATGGCTACACCTTC.

In this sample, this clone turned up many times. This chain links TRBV5-8 with TRBJ2-1; 7 positions match TRBD1. This CDR3 region has 12 residues. Looked up from germline, CDR1 is SGHTS and CDR2 is YDEGEE. The V and J ends lost 5 bases and 7 bases, in that order; junction bases with no gene match: 3. CDR3 protein: CASRLTGNEQFF. In DNA, the CDR3 is TGTGCCAGCAGGCTGACAGGGAATGAGCAGTTCTTC.

The chain recombines TRBV27 with TRBJ2-7; 7 positions match TRBD1. Per germline, CDR1 MNHEY and CDR2 SMNVEV (reference sequence). CDR3 length: 16 amino acids. Trimming removed 1 base from V and 3 bases from J; junction bases left unmatched: 9. CDR3 DNA: TGTGCCAGCAGTTTATTAGGGGGCTCTAAGATCTACGAGCAGTACTTC. It is translated as CASSLLGGSKIYEQYF.

This clone was counted between two and nine times. This chain links TRBV7-3 with TRBJ2-1; D is unclear. Trimming removed 4 bases from V and 9 bases from J, with 16 bases in between. Germline V gives CDR1 SGHTA, CDR2 FQGTGA. The CDR3 runs 14 residues. CDR3 nucleotide sequence: TGTGCCAGCAGCTCCAACTCCGCTTTTGGTGAGCAGTTCTTC. As protein: CASSSNSAFGEQFF. Variable domain in full (rest from reference TRBV7-3 and TRBJ2-1): GAGVSQTPSNKVTEKGKYVELRCDPISGHTALYWYRQSLGQGPEFLIYFQGTGAADDSGLPNDRFFAVRPEGSVSTLKIQRTERGDSAVYLCASSSNSAFGEQFFGPGTRLTVL.

The CDR3 is CASGAGLDSYEQYF. As DNA, the CDR3 is TGTGCCAGTGGAGCGGGACTAGACTCCTACGAGCAGTACTTC. The gene calls are TRBV19 and TRBJ2-7; TRBD2 matches 8 bases. Germline V gene data show CDR1 as LNHDA and CDR2 as SQIVND (reference sequence). The CDR3 has 14 amino acids. Germline trimming cut 8 bases from V and 0 bases from J; bases unmatched to any gene: 6. The complete variable domain, with remaining parts taken from reference TRBV19 and TRBJ2-7, reads DGGITQSPKYLFRKEGQNVTLSCEQNLNHDAMYWYRQDPGQGLRLIYYSQIVNDFQKGDIAEGYSVSREKKESFPLTVTSAQKNPTAFYLCASGAGLDSYEQYFGPGTRLTVT.

This clone was observed a few times. Other DNA sequences in this sample translate to the same CDR3. The rearrangement links TRBV20-1 to TRBJ2-1; the D gene is possibly TRBD1 (6 bases). The CDR3 length is 11 residues. V lost 5 bases and J 7 bases, leaving 9 bases between the germline ends. Germline lookup yields CDR1 DFQATT and CDR2 SNEGSKA (reference sequence). The CDR3 region is CSAATGNEQFF. In DNA form, the CDR3 reads TGCAGTGCTGCTACAGGGAATGAGCAGTTCTTC.

The genes are TRBV7-2 and TRBJ2-5; 7 positions match TRBD1. Germline V gene lookup returns CDR1 SGHTA and CDR2 FQGNSA. The CDR3 consists of 14 residues. V shed 1 base, J shed 4 bases, and the junction held 3 bases outside the gene matches. CDR3: CASSLEQGRETQYF. CDR3 bases: TGTGCCAGCAGCTTAGAACAGGGGCGAGAGACCCAGTACTTC.

In this sample, this clone turned up many times. This rearrangement joins TRBV18 to TRBJ2-3; 8 nucleotides match TRBD2. The CDR3 consists of 17 residues. Trimming at V came to 0 bases and at J to 5 bases, leaving 10 bases not matched to a gene. Germline V gene lookup returns CDR1 KGHSH and CDR2 LQKENI. The CDR3 region has the DNA TGTGCCAGCTCACCACCGGGCAGAGCGGGAGTTGAAGATACGCAGTATTTT. Amino acid sequence: CASSPPGRAGVEDTQYF.

The chain uses TRBV6-4 and TRBJ2-3, with D uncertain. V lost 2 bases, J lost 0 bases, and 9 bases lay in between. The germline V gene has CDR1 MRHNA and CDR2 SNTAGT. The CDR3 is made up of 15 amino acids. CDR3 DNA: TGTGCCAGCAGTGACCCCTCGGAAAGCACAGATACGCAGTATTTT. It encodes CASSDPSESTDTQYF.

The chain links TRBV4-1 to TRBJ2-5; D perhaps matches TRBD2 (6 bases). The CDR3 has 15 residues. CDR1 is MGHRA and CDR2 is YSYEKL in the germline V gene. Trimming cost V 4 bases and J 4 bases, with 16 bases left between them. The CDR3 reads CASSPGGTRVETQYF. DNA for the CDR3: TGCGCCAGCAGCCCTGGGGGGACTCGGGTAGAGACCCAGTACTTC.

This clone has more than one count but fewer than ten. The chain is built from TRBV5-4 and TRBJ2-7, with unresolved D. This CDR3 region has 13 residues. The germline V gene has CDR1 SGHNT and CDR2 YYREEE (reference sequence). Trimming took 1 base from V and 0 from J, leaving 5 bases between them. CDR3 DNA sequence: TGTGCCAGCAGCTTGCTAGACTCCTACGAGCAGTACTTC. As protein: CASSLLDSYEQYF.

Concerning this clone itself: Relative to the germline gene, one junction end is altered; a read error may explain this. The rearrangement joins TRBV10-3 to TRBJ2-5; 14 nucleotides agree with TRBD2. The germline V gene encodes CDR1 ENHRY and CDR2 SYGVKD. The CDR3 has 16 residues. This CDR3 is CASSPGTSGSLETQYF. CDR3 sequence (DNA): TGTGCCAGCAGTCCTGGGACTAGCGGGAGTCTAGAGACCCAGTACTTC.

This clone was found a few times. This chain joins TRBV6-6 and TRBJ2-2; TRBD1 matches at 11 bases. The V segment lost 2 bases and the J segment 5 bases; nucleotides outside the gene matches: 4. The CDR3 consists of 16 residues. Germline V lookup: CDR1 MNHNY, CDR2 SVGAGI (reference sequence). The CDR3 bases are TGTGCCAGCAGTTACGGTGGGACAGGGGGTACCGGGGAGCTGTTTTTT. Translating gives CASSYGGTGGTGELFF.

This clone was seen more than once but under ten times. The J gene is TRBJ1-1, the V gene TRBV4-3; TRBD1 is a possible D gene (5 bases). Germline CDR1 is LGHNA and CDR2 is YSLEER. The V gene lost 6 bases and the J gene lost 0 bases, with 14 bases spanning the gap. The CDR3 is 15 residues long. CDR3 in amino acids: CASRGGGRMNTEAFF. The DNA for the CDR3 is TGCGCCAGCAGAGGCGGGGGAAGGATGAACACTGAAGCTTTCTTT.

The V call is TRBV5-4, the J call TRBJ1-2; D may be TRBD1 (5 bases). V lost 0 bases, J lost 4 bases, and 7 bases lay in between. This CDR3 contains 13 residues. Germline loops: CDR1 SGHNT, CDR2 YYREEE (reference sequence). As DNA, the CDR3 is TGTGCCAGCAGCTTGGACAGGATCTATGGCTACACCTTC. Protein product: CASSLDRIYGYTF.

This clone showed up just a few times. The chain uses TRBV5-5 and TRBJ1-1; D is uncertain. The CDR3 is 13 residues long. In germline, CDR1 is SGHKS, CDR2 YYEKEE (reference sequence). With 3 bases removed from V and 4 bases from J, the gap between germline ends came to 10 bases. This CDR3 is CASSSQSSTEAFF. The CDR3 bases are TGTGCCAGCAGCTCACAGAGCTCCACTGAAGCTTTCTTT.

This clone was seen at least ten times. The rearrangement joins TRBV4-3 to TRBJ2-5; the D gene is possibly TRBD1 (5 bases). The V and J ends lost 4 bases and 5 bases respectively, with 11 bases between them. This CDR3 is 13 amino acids long. Germline loops: CDR1 LGHNA, CDR2 YSLEER. In nucleotides, the CDR3 is TGCGCCAGCAGCCTCAGGGAAGGGGAGACCCAGTACTTC. Its translation: CASSLREGETQYF.

This clone was counted only a few times. The rearrangement joins TRBV7-8 to TRBJ2-3, with 8 bases fitting TRBD2. V shed 5 bases, J shed 3 bases, and the junction held 7 bases outside the gene matches. From germline, CDR1 is SGHVS and CDR2 FQNEAQ. The CDR3 covers 15 residues. In DNA form, the CDR3 reads TGTGCCAGCAGCCCCTTAGCGGGACGGACAGATACGCAGTATTTT. Its protein is CASSPLAGRTDTQYF.

This clone was detected only a few times. The chain combines TRBV14 with TRBJ2-1; TRBD2 aligns across 8 bases. The length of the CDR3 is 16 residues. Per germline, CDR1 SGHDN and CDR2 FVKESK. Germline trimming cut 5 bases from V and 4 bases from J; bases unmatched to any gene: 10. CDR3 region: CASSARVSSGYNEQFF. DNA of the CDR3: TGTGCCAGCAGCGCACGTGTGTCTAGCGGGTACAATGAGCAGTTCTTC.

This clone has only a few counts. This chain connects TRBV11-2 to TRBJ2-7; D may be TRBD1 (6 bases). The V end was cut by 3 bases, the J end by 3 bases, with 21 bases between. In germline, CDR1 is SGHAT, CDR2 FQNNGV. This CDR3 contains 17 residues. CDR3 coding DNA: TGTGCCAGCAGCTTGGATCTGGTGGGGGCTAGGGGCTACGAGCAGTACTTC. Translated, it gives CASSLDLVGARGYEQYF.